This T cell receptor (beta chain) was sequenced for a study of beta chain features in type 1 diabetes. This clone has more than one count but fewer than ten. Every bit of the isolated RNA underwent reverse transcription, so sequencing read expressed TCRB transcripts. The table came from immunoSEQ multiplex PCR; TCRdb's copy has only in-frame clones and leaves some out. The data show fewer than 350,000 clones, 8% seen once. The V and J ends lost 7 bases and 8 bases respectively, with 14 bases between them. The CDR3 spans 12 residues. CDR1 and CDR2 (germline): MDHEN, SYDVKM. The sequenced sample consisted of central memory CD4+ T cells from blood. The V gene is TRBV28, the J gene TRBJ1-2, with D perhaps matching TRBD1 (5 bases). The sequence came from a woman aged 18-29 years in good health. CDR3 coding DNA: TGTGCCAGCACCTCGGGACTTGGCGGCTACACCTTC. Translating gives CASTSGLGGYTF.